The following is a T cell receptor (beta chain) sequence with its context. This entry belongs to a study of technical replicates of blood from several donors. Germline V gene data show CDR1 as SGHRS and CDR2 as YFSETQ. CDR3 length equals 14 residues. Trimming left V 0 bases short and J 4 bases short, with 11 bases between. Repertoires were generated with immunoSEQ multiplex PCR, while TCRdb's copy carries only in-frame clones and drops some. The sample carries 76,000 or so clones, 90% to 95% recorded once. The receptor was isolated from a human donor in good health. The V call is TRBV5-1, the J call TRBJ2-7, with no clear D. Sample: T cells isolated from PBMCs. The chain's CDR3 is CASSLGNAAYEQYF. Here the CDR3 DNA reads TGCGCCAGCAGCTTGGGGAACGCGGCGTACGAGCAGTACTTC.